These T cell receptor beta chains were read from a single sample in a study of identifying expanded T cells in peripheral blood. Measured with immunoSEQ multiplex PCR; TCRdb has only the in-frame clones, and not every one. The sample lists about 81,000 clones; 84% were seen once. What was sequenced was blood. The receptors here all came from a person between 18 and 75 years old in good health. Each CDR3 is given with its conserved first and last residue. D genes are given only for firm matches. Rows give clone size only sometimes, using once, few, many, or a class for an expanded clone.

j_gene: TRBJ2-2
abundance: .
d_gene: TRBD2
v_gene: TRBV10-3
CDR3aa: CAIRPGLAGIGELFF
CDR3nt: TGTGCCATCAGGCCGGGACTAGCGGGAATCGGGGAGCTGTTTTTT

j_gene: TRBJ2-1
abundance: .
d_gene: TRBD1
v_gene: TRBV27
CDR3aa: CASSLGTGTYNEQFF
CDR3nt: TGTGCCAGCAGTTTAGGGACAGGGACCTACAATGAGCAGTTCTTC

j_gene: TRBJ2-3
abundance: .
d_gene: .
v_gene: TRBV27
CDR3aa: CASSLIAGTLASTDTQYF
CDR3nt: TGTGCCAGCAGTTTAATCGCGGGAACCCTCGCTAGCACAGATACGCAGTATTTT

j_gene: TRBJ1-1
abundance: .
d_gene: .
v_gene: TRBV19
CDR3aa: CASSITRLGGKGSTEAFF
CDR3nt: TGTGCCAGTAGTATTACCCGATTGGGGGGGAAAGGGAGCACTGAAGCTTTCTTT

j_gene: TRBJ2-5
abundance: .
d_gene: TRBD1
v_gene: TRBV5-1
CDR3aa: CASSHGTGQETQYF
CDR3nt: TGCGCCAGCAGCCATGGGACAGGGCAAGAGACCCAGTACTTC

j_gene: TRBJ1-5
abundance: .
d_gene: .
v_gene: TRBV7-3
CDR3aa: CASSLNQHF
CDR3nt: TGTGCCAGCAGCTTGAACCAGCATTTT

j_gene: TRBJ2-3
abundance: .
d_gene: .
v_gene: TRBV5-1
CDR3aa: CASSPWPRKGTDTQYF
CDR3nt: TGCGCCAGCAGCCCATGGCCCCGGAAGGGCACAGATACGCAGTATTTT

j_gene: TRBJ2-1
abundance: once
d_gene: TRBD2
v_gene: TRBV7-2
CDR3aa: CASTSGTYNEQFF
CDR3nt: TGTGCCAGCACTAGCGGGACCTACAATGAGCAGTTCTTC

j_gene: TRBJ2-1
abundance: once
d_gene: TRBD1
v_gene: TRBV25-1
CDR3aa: CASSDLGDRAFF
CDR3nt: TGTGCCAGCAGTGATTTAGGGGACAGGGCGTTCTTC

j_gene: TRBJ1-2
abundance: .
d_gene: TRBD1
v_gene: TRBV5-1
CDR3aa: CASSLGDSSSNYGYTF
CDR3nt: TGCGCCAGCAGCTTGGGGGACAGTTCTTCTAACTATGGCTACACCTTC

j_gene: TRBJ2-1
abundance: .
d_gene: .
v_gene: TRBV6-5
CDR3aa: CASSKKLAVYNEQFF
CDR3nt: TGTGCCAGCAGTAAAAAACTAGCCGTCTACAATGAGCAGTTCTTC

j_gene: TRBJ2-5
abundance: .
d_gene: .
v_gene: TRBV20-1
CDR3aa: CSARAPETQYF
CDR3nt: TGCAGTGCTAGAGCCCCCGAGACCCAGTACTTC

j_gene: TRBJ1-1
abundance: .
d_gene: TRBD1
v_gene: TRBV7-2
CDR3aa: CASSHSTGLNTEAFF
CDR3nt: TGTGCCAGCAGCCACTCGACAGGGTTGAACACTGAAGCTTTCTTT

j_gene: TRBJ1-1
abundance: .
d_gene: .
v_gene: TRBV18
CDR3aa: CASSPAQLNTEAFF
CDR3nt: TGTGCCAGCTCACCCGCTCAACTGAACACTGAAGCTTTCTTT

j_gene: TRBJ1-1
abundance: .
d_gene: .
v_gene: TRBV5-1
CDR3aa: CASRTQGPNTEAFF
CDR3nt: TGCGCCAGCAGAACGCAGGGACCAAACACTGAAGCTTTCTTT

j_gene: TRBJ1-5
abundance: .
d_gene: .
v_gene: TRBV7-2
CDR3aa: CASSLDSVGPQHF
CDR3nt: TGTGCCAGCAGCTTAGATTCCGTGGGGCCCCAGCATTTT

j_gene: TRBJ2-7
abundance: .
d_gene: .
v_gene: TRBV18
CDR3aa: CASSPGVGFTGLGEQYF
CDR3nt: TGTGCCAGCTCACCAGGGGTAGGGTTTACTGGTCTGGGCGAGCAGTACTTC

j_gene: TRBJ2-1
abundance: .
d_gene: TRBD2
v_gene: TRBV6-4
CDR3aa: CASSSRTTSGFRNEQFF
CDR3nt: TGTGCCAGCAGCTCCAGAACGACTAGCGGCTTCAGGAATGAGCAGTTCTTC

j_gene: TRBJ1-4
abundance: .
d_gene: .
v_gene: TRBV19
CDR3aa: CASSPRGVGEKLFF
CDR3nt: TGTGCCAGTAGCCCACGAGGGGTCGGTGAAAAACTGTTTTTT

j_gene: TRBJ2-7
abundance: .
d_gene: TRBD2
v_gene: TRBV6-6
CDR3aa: CASSPDSGRAYEQYF
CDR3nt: TGTGCCAGCAGTCCCGATAGCGGGAGGGCCTACGAGCAGTACTTC

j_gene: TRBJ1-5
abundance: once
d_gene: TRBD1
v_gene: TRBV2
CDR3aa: CASSSSGWGISTGVQPQHF
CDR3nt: TGTGCCAGCAGTTCGAGCGGCTGGGGGATTTCGACAGGGGTTCAGCCCCAGCATTTT

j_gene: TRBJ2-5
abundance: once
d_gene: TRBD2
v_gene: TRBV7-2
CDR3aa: CASSIRAGEAETQYF
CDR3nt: TGTGCCAGCAGCATAAGAGCGGGAGAGGCTGAGACCCAGTACTTC

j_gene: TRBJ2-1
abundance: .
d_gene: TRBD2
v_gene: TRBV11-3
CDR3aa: CASSLEGTSASSYNEQFF
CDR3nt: TGTGCCAGCAGCTTAGAAGGGACTAGCGCCTCCTCCTACAATGAGCAGTTCTTC

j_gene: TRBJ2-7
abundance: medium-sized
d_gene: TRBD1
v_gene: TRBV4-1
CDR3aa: CASSQGTGSFYEQYF
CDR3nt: TGCGCCAGCAGCCAAGGGACAGGGTCATTCTACGAGCAGTACTTC

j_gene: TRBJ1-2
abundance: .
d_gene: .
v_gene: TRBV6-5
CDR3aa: CASSYTGQNYGYTF
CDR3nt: TGTGCCAGCAGTTATACCGGACAGAACTATGGCTACACCTTC

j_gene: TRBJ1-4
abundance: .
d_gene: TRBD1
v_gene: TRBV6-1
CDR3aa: CASRWDRANEKLFF
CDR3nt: TGTGCCAGCAGGTGGGACAGGGCTAATGAAAAACTGTTTTTT

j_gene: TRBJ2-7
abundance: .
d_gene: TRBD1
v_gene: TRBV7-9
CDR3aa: CASSLHSGQPYEQYF
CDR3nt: TGTGCCAGCAGCTTACATTCGGGACAGCCCTACGAGCAGTACTTC

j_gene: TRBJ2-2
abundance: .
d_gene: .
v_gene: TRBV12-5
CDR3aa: CASGLGGNTGELFF
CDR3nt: TGTGCTAGTGGTTTAGGGGGGAACACCGGGGAGCTGTTTTTT

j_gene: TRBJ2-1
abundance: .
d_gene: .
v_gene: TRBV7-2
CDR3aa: CASSPLGFMWGEPYNEQFF
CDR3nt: TGTGCCAGCAGCCCGCTCGGGTTTATGTGGGGGGAGCCCTACAATGAGCAGTTCTTC

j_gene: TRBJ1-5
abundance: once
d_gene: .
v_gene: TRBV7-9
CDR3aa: CASSLGITQPQHF
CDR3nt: TGTGCCAGCAGCTTGGGGATCACTCAGCCCCAGCATTTT

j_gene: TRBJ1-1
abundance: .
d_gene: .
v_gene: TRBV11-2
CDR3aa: CASRSQEGLNTEAFF
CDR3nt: TGTGCCAGCAGATCGCAGGAGGGATTGAACACTGAAGCTTTCTTT

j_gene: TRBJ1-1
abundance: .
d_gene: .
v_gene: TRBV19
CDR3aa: CASATLAEAFF
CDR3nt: TGTGCCAGTGCGACGTTGGCTGAAGCTTTCTTT

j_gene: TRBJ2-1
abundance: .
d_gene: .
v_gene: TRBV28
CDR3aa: CASSLGVGAGALYNEQFF
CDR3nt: TGTGCCAGCAGTTTGGGAGTGGGGGCGGGAGCCCTCTACAATGAGCAGTTCTTC

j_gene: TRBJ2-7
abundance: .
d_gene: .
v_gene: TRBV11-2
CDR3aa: CASSLVVPLRKPSYEQYF
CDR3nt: TGTGCCAGCAGCTTAGTGGTGCCACTTCGCAAACCCTCCTACGAGCAGTACTTC

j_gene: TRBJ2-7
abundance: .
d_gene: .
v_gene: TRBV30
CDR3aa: CAWSVLAGVDEQYF
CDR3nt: TGTGCCTGGAGTGTACTTGCTGGGGTTGACGAGCAGTACTTC

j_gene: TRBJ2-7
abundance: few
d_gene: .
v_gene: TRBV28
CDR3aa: CASSFRYPRAGVSPRPVYEQYF
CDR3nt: TGTGCCAGCAGTTTCCGATATCCACGGGCAGGGGTTTCCCCCCGACCAGTATACGAGCAGTACTTC

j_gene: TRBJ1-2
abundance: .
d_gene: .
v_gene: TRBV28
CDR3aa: CASNPIRETLGYTF
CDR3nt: TGTGCCAGCAATCCTATCCGGGAAACCCTTGGCTACACCTTC

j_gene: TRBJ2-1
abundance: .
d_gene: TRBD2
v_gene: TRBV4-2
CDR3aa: CASSQYLPGLTYNEQFF
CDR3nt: TGTGCCAGCAGCCAATATCTCCCGGGACTAACCTACAATGAGCAGTTCTTC

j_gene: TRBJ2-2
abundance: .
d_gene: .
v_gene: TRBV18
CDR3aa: CASSPVYPGAGELFF
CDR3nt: TGTGCCAGCTCACCAGTGTACCCTGGGGCCGGGGAGCTGTTTTTT

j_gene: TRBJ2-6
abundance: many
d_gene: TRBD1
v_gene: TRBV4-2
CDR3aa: CASSQDPPGTGSSGANVLTF
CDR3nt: TGTGCCAGCAGCCAAGACCCTCCCGGGACAGGGAGCTCTGGGGCCAACGTCCTGACTTTC

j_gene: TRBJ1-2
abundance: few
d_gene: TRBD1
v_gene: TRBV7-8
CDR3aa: CASSQNTGAANGYTF
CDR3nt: TGTGCCAGCAGCCAAAATACAGGGGCGGCTAATGGCTACACCTTC

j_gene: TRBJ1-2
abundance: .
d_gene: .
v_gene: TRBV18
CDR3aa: CASSPGTTNYGYTF
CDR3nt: TGTGCCAGCTCACCAGGGACAACTAACTATGGCTACACCTTC

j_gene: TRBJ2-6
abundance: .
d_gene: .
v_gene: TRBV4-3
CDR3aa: CASSQDLGANVLTF
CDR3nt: TGCGCCAGCAGCCAAGATCTGGGGGCCAACGTCCTGACTTTC

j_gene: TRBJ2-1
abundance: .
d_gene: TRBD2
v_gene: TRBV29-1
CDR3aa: CSVGTSGGYNEQFF
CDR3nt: TGCAGCGTTGGGACTAGCGGGGGCTACAATGAGCAGTTCTTC

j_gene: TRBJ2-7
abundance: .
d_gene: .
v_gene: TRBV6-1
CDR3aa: CASWGDSYEQYF
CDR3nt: TGTGCCAGCTGGGGGGACTCCTACGAGCAGTACTTC

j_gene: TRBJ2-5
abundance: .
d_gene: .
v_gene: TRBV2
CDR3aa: CASRAGTTQETQYF
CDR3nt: TGTGCCAGCAGGGCCGGGACAACTCAAGAGACCCAGTACTTC

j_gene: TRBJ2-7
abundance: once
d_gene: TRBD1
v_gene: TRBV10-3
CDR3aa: CAIRQGAGEQYF
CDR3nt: TGTGCCATCAGACAGGGGGCGGGTGAGCAGTACTTC

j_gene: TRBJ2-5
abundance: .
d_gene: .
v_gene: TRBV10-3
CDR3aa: CAISESGLGETQYF
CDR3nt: TGTGCCATCAGTGAGTCCGGCCTGGGAGAGACCCAGTACTTC

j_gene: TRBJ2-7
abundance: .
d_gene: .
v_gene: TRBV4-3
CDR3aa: CASSQDHYYPYEQYF
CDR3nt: TGCGCCAGCAGCCAAGATCATTACTACCCATACGAGCAGTACTTC

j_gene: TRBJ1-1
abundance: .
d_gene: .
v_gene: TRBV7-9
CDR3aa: CASSPSGRGNTEAFF
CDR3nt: TGTGCCAGCAGCCCTTCCGGCAGGGGGAACACTGAAGCTTTCTTT

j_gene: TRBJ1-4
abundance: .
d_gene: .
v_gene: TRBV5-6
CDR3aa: CASSLMTGGEKLFF
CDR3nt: TGTGCCAGCAGCTTGATGACAGGTGGGGAAAAACTGTTTTTT

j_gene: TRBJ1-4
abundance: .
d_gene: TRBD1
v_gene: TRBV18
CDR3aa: CASSPLSGTGYEKLFF
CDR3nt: TGTGCCAGCTCACCACTTTCCGGGACAGGGTATGAAAAACTGTTTTTT

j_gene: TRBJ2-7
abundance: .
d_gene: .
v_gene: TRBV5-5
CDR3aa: CASSPTGYEQYF
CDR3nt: TGTGCCAGCAGCCCGACAGGCTACGAGCAGTACTTC

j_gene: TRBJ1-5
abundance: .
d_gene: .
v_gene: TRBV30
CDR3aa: CAWSSTENQPQHF
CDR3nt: TGTGCCTGGAGTTCGACGGAGAATCAGCCCCAGCATTTT

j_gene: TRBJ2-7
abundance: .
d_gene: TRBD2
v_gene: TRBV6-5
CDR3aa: CASRAGGGTYEQYF
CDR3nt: TGTGCCAGCAGAGCGGGAGGTGGGACCTACGAGCAGTACTTC

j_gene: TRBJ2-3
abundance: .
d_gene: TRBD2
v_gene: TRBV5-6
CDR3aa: CASSLPSGLDTQYF
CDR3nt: TGTGCCAGCAGCTTGCCTAGCGGATTAGATACGCAGTATTTT

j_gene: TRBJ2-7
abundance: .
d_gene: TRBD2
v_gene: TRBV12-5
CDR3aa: CAQHVSGRSYEQYF
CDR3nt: TGTGCCCAACACGTTAGCGGGAGATCCTACGAGCAGTACTTC

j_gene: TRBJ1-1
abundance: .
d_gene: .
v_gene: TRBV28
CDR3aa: CASRLEALNTEAFF
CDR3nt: TGTGCCAGCAGGTTAGAGGCCCTGAACACTGAAGCTTTCTTT